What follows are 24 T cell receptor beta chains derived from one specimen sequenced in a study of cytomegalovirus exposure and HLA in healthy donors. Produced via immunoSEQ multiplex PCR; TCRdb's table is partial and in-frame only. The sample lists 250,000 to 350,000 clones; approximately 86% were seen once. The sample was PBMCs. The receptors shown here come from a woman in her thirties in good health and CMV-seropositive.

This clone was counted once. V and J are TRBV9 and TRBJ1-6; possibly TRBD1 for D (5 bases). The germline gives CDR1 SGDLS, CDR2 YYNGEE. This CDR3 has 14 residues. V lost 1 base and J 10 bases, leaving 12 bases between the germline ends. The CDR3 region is CASSVTSGESPLHF. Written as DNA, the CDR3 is TGTGCCAGCAGCGTAACGTCGGGGGAGTCACCCCTCCACTTT. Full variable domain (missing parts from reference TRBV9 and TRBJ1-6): DSGVTQTPKHLITATGQRVTLRCSPRSGDLSVYWYQQSLDQGLQFLIQYYNGEERAKGNILERFSAQQFPDLHSELNLSSLELGDSALYFCASSVTSGESPLHFGNGTRLTVT.

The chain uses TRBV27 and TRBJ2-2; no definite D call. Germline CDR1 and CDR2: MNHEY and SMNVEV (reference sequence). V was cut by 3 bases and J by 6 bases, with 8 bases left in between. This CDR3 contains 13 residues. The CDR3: CASSFMAAGELFF. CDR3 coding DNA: TGTGCCAGCAGTTTTATGGCAGCCGGGGAGCTGTTTTTT.

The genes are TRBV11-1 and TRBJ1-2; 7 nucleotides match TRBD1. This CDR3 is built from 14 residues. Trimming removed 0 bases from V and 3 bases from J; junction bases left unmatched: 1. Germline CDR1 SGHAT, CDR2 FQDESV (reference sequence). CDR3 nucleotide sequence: TGTGCCAGCAGCTTAGCCGGGACAGACTATGGCTACACCTTC. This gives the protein CASSLAGTDYGYTF.

DNA of the CDR3: TGTGCCAGCAGCCAAGGACTAGCTGAGAATGAGCAGTTCTTC. This encodes CASSQGLAENEQFF. V gene TRBV4-2 combines with J gene TRBJ2-1; 7 bases align to TRBD2. The germline V gene has CDR1 LGHNA and CDR2 YNFKEQ. J lost 7 bases, V lost 1 base, and 4 bases had no gene match. The CDR3 contains 14 residues.

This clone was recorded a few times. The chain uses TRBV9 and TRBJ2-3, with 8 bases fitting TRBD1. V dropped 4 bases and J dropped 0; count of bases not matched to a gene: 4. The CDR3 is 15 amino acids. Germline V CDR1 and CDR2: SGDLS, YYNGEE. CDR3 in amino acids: CASSSQGGSTDTQYF. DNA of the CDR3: TGTGCCAGCAGCTCACAGGGGGGAAGCACAGATACGCAGTATTTT.

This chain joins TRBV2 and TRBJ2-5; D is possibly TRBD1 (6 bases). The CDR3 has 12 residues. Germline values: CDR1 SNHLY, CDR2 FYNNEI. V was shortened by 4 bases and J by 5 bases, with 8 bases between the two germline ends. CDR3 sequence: CASSGDKETQYF. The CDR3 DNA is TGTGCCAGCAGTGGGGACAAGGAGACCCAGTACTTC.

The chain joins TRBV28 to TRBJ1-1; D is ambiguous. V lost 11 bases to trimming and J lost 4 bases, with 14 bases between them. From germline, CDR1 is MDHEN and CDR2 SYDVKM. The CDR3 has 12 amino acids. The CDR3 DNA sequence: TGTGCCGGGCAGACATCGGGCACTGAAGCTTTCTTT. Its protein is CAGQTSGTEAFF.

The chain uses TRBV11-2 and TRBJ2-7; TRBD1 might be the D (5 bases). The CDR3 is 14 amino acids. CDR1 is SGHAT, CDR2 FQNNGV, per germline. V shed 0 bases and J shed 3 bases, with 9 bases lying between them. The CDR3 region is CASSLDRDSYEQYF. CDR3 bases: TGTGCCAGCAGCTTAGACAGGGATAGCTACGAGCAGTACTTC.

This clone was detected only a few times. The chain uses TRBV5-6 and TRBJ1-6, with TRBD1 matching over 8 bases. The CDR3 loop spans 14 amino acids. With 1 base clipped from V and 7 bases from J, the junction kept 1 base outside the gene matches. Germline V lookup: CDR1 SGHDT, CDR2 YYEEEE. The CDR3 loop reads CASSLQGANSPLHF. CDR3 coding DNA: TGTGCCAGCAGCTTGCAGGGGGCCAATTCACCCCTCCACTTT.

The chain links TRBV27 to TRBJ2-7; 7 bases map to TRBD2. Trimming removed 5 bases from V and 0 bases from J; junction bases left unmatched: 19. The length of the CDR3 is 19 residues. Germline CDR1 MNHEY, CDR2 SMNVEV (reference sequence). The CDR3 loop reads CASSPARGLTPSSSYEQYF. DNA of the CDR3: TGTGCCAGCAGTCCAGCGCGGGGACTAACCCCCTCAAGCTCCTACGAGCAGTACTTC.

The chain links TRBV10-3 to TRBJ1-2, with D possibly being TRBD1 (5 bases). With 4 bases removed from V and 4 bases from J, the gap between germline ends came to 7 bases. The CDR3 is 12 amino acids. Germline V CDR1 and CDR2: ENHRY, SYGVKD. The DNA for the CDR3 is TGTGCCATCAGTGTTGGGGCCTATGGCTACACCTTC. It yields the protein CAISVGAYGYTF.

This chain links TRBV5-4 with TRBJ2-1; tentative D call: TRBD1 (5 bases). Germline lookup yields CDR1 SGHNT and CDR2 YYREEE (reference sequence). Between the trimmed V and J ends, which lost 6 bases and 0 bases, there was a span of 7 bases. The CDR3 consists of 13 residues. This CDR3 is CASNQGSYNEQFF. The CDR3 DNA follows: TGTGCCAGCAACCAGGGCTCCTACAATGAGCAGTTCTTC.

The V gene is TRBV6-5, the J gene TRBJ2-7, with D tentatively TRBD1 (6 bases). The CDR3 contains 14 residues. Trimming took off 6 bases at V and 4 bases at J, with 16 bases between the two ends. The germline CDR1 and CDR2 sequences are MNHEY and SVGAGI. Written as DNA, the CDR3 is TGTGCCAGCAGACCCAGGGGAAGGGAGTACGAGCAGTACTTC. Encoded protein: CASRPRGREYEQYF.

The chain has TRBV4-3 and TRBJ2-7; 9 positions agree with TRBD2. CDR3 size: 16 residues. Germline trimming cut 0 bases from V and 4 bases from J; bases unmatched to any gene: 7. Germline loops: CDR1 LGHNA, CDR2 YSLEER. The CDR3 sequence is CASSQDRGSGGYEQYF. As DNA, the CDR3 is TGCGCCAGCAGCCAAGATCGGGGTAGCGGGGGTTACGAGCAGTACTTC.

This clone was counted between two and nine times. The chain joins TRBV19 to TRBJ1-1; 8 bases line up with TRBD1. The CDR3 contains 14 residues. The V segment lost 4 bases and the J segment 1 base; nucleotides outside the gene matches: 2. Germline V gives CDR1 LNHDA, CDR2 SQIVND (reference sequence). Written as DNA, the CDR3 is TGTGCCAGTAGTACAGGGACAGGGAACACTGAAGCTTTCTTT. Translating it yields CASSTGTGNTEAFF.

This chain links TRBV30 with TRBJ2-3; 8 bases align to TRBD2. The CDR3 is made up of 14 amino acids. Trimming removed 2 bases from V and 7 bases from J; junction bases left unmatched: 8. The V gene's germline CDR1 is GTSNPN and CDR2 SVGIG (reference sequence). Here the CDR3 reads CAWSYNGGANTQYF. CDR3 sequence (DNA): TGTGCCTGGAGTTATAACGGGGGGGCAAATACGCAGTATTTT. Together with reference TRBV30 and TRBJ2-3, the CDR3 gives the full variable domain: SQTIHQWPATLVQPVGSPLSLECTVEGTSNPNLYWYRQAAGRGLQLLFYSVGIGQISSEVPQNLSASRPQDRQFILSSKKLLLSDSGFYLCAWSYNGGANTQYFGPGTRLTVL.

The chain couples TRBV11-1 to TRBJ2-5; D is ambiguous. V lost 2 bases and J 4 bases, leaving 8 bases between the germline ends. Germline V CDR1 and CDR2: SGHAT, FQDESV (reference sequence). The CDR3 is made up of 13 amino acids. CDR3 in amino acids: CASSLSQLETQYF. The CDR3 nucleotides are TGTGCCAGCAGCTTATCGCAGTTAGAGACCCAGTACTTC. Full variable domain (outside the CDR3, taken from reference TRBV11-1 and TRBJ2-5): EAEVAQSPRYKITEKSQAVAFWCDPISGHATLYWYRQILGQGPELLVQFQDESVVDDSQLPKDRFSAERLKGVDSTLKIQPAELGDSAMYLCASSLSQLETQYFGPGTRLLVL.

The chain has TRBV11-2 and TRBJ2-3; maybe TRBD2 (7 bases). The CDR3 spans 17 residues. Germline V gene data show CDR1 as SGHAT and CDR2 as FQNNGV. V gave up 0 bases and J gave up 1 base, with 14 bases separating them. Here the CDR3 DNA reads TGTGCCAGCAGCTTAGATGGGAGGGGGGGCGGCACAGATACGCAGTATTTT. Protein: CASSLDGRGGGTDTQYF.

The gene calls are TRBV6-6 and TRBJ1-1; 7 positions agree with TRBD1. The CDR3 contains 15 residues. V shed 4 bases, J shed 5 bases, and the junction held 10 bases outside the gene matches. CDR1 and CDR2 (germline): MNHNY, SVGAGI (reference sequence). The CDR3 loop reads CASSWIGGGETEAFF. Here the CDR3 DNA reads TGTGCCAGCAGTTGGATAGGGGGCGGGGAAACTGAAGCTTTCTTT.

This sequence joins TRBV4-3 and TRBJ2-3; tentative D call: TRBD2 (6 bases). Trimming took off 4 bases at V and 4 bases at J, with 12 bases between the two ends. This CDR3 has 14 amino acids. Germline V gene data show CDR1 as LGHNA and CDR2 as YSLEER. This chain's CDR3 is CASSRSWEADTQYF. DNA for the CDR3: TGCGCCAGCAGCCGCAGCTGGGAGGCAGATACGCAGTATTTT.

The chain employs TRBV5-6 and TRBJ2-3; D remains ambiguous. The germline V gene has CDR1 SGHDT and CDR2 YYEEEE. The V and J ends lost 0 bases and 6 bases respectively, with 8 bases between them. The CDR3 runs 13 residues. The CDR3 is CASSLGTGDTQYF. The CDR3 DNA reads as TGTGCCAGCAGCTTGGGAACGGGCGATACGCAGTATTTT.

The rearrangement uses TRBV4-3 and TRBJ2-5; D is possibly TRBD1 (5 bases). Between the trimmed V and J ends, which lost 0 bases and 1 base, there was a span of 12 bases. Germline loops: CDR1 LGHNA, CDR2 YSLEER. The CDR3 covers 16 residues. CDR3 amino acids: CASSQDGQGTQETQYF. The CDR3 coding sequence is TGCGCCAGCAGCCAAGATGGCCAGGGCACCCAAGAGACCCAGTACTTC.

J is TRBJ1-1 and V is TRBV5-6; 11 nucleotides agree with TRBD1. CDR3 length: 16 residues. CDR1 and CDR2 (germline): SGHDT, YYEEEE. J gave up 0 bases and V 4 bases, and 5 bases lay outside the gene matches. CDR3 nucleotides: TGTGCCAGCAGCATAGGACAGGGGGCGATGAACACTGAAGCTTTCTTT. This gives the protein CASSIGQGAMNTEAFF.

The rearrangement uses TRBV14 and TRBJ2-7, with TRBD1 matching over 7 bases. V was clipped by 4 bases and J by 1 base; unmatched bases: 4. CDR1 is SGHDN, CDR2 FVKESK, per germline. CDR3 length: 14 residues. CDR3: CASSPRDSSYEQYF. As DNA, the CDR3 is TGTGCCAGCAGCCCGAGGGACAGTTCCTACGAGCAGTACTTC.